This TCR beta chain was observed in a study of T cells in Graves' hyperthyroidism and ophthalmopathy. The CDR3 totals 16 residues. Trimming removed 6 bases from V and 0 bases from J; junction bases left unmatched: 8. Germline CDR1 reads MGHDK; CDR2 reads SYGVNS. These patients, aged 18 to 65, had recently diagnosed hyperthyroidism lasting under 2 months. Thyroid ultrasound, orbital computed tomography, clinical symptoms, and serum thyroxine and TRAb underpinned diagnoses. Template material for amplifying TCR beta CDR3 regions consisted of RNA transcripts. HTBI primers were the set used in a first-round RT-PCR of the TCR CDR3. TCRdb re-called the multiplex PCR reads with MiXCR, one entry per CDR3 protein. This sample carries 45,000 to 55,000 distinct CDR3 sequences, roughly half of them seen once, and the ten largest clones take about 35%.

This chain uses TRBV25-1 with TRBJ2-3; TRBD2 agrees at 8 bases. The sequencing sample was made of peripheral blood or thyroid tissue (not recorded which). The source of this sequence is a man aged 18 to 30 with Graves' hyperthyroidism. The CDR3 nucleotides are TGTGCCAGCAGCGGGGGGGTGGCGGCTAGCACAGATACGCAGTATTTT. Protein sequence: CASSGGVAASTDTQYF.